This TCR beta chain came from a study of blood T cell repertoires in COVID-19. Looking at the study overall: Material from acute and convalescent COVID-19 was sourced from the United States, Italy and Spain.

Clinical history as reported by participants underpinned cohort assignment. In the original processing: From reference gene primer amplification, estimates of nucleated cell counts were derived. TCRdb's copy holds only in-frame clones and misses some; the assay was immunoSEQ multiplex PCR. V and J calls and clone size are as listed in that table; D and trimming were resolved from the DNA. The sample comprises fewer than 500,000 clones, approximately 92% of which are singletons, and around 1.1% rests with the top ten. Trimming left V 5 bases short and J 0 bases short, with 13 bases between. CDR3 length: 15 residues. Germline V lookup: CDR1 SEHNR, CDR2 FQNEAQ (reference sequence).

Sequencing input: PBMCs or T cells enriched from blood (not recorded which). The chain recombines TRBV7-9 with TRBJ1-1; D unclear. The sequence came from a man aged 25 to 40 who had recovered from COVID-19. The CDR3 reads CASSPGARLNTEAFF. DNA of the CDR3: TGTGCCAGCAGCCCTGGAGCCAGATTGAACACTGAAGCTTTCTTT. Using reference TRBV7-9 and TRBJ1-1 for the parts outside the CDR3, the full variable domain is DTGVSQNPRHKITKRGQNVTFRCDPISEHNRLYWYRQTLGQGPEFLTYFQNEAQLEKSRLLSDRFSAERPKGSFSTLEIQRTEQGDSAMYLCASSPGARLNTEAFFGQGTRLTVV.